Here is one TCR beta chain with its context. What it recognizes is unknown. CDR3 size: 14 residues. From germline, CDR1 is MNHEY and CDR2 SMNVEV (reference sequence). With 1 base removed from V and 7 bases from J, the gap between germline ends came to 13 bases. These data belong to a study of Ad26.COV2.S vaccination and SARS-CoV-2 variants. Overall study context: Donor got 5x10^10 or 1x10^11 viral particles of Ad26.COV2.S. Study-wide points: The study found similar non-spike TCR breadth in vaccine and placebo recipients. Spike-specific TCR breadth was greater after Ad26.COV2.S than placebo.

The table came from immunoSEQ multiplex PCR; TCRdb's copy has only in-frame clones and leaves some out. The sample holds some 390,000 clones, approximately 91% seen once. Treatment given: some 20 received Ad26.COV2.S at low or high dose, single or two shots; several received placebo; per-sample allocation not given. Sampling took place 63 days after the first vaccine or placebo injection. Its platform was an Ad26 vector, and its expressed antigen was Wuhan-strain SARS-CoV-2 spike. The receptor was derived from a person aged 18-60 years who received the Ad26.COV2.S COVID-19 vaccine or a placebo. The source was peripheral blood, collected in a trial of Ad26.COV2.S vaccine versus placebo. This rearrangement joins TRBV27 to TRBJ1-1, with D hard to call. The CDR3 DNA is TGTGCCAGCAGTTTATTTTCCGGTGGCAGTGAAGCTTTCTTT. Its translation is CASSLFSGGSEAFF.